The clone carrying this T cell receptor beta chain appeared a few times. The target antigen is unknown. Scientists made TCR beta libraries using quantitative 5'-RACE with molecular barcodes. Using its own MiXCR run on the 5' RACE reads, TCRdb lists one record per CDR3 protein. The profile shows about 540,000 distinct CDR3 sequences, roughly 12% of them singletons. This sample is drawn from a study of CD8 T cells in ankylosing spondylitis. Study-wide results and caveats: Clones that were linked to disease were CD8+ and were relatively rare in peripheral blood. The study looked at matched synovial fluid samples from ankylosing spondylitis patients. Disease-linked clones were reported to be significantly enriched there. About eight highly homologous variants made up a TCR beta motif that seemed to typify ankylosing spondylitis blood. A subset of motif variants has previously been described in the synovial fluid and blood of reactive arthritis.

Germline CDR1 and CDR2: MNHEY and SMNVEV (reference sequence). V gave up 3 bases and J gave up 2 bases, with 14 bases separating them. The CDR3 runs to 16 residues. The sample comprised blood, either unsorted or a sorted T cell fraction (not recorded which). This receptor was identified in a male donor with ankylosing spondylitis. The gene calls are TRBV27 and TRBJ1-5, with D perhaps matching TRBD1 (6 bases). This chain's CDR3 is CASSLSRGEGNQPQHF. In DNA form, the CDR3 reads TGTGCCAGCAGTTTGTCCAGGGGTGAGGGCAATCAGCCCCAGCATTTT.